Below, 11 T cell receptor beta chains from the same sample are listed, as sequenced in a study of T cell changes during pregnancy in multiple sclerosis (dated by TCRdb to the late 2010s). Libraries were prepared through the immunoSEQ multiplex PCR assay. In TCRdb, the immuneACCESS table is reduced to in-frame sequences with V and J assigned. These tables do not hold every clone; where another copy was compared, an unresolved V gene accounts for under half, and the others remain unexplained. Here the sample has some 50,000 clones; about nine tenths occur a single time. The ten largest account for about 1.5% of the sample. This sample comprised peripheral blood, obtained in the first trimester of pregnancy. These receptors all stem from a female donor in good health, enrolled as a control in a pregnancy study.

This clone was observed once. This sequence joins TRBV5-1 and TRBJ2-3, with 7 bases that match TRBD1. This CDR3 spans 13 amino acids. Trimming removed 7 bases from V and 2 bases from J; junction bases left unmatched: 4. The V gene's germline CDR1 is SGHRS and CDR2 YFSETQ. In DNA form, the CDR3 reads TGCGCCAGCGGGACAGACCCCACAGATACGCAGTATTTT. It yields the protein CASGTDPTDTQYF.

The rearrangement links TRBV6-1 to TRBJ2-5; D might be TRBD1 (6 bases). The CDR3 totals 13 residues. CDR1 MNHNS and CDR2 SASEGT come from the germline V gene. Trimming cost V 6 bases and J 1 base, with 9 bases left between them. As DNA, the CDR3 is TGTGCCAGCAGGCCCAGGGGCCAAGAGACCCAGTACTTC. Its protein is CASRPRGQETQYF.

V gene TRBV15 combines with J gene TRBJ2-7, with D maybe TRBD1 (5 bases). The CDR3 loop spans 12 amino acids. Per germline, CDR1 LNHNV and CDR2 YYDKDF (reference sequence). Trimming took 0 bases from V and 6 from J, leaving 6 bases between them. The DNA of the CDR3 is TGTGCCACCAGCAGAGATAGGGGCGAGCAGTACTTC. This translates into CATSRDRGEQYF. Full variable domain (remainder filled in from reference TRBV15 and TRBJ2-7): DAMVIQNPRYQVTQFGKPVTLSCSQTLNHNVMYWYQQKSSQAPKLLFHYYDKDFNNEADTPDNFQSRRPNTSFCFLDIRSPGLGDTAMYLCATSRDRGEQYFGPGTRLTVT.

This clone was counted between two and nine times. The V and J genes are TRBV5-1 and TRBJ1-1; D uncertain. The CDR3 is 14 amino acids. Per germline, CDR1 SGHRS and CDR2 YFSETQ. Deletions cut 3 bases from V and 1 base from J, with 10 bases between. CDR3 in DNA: TGCGCCAGCAGCTCCGCCGAGGGGAACACTGAAGCTTTCTTT. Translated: CASSSAEGNTEAFF.

CDR3 in amino acids: CASSQDLDSWDYGYTF. The CDR3 coding sequence is TGTGCCAGCAGCCAAGATTTAGACAGTTGGGACTATGGCTACACCTTC. The chain is built from TRBV4-2 and TRBJ1-2, with TRBD1 as a possible D gene (5 bases). Germline V CDR1 and CDR2: LGHNA, YNFKEQ. V was pared by 0 bases and J by 3 bases, with 14 bases between. There are 16 residues in the CDR3.

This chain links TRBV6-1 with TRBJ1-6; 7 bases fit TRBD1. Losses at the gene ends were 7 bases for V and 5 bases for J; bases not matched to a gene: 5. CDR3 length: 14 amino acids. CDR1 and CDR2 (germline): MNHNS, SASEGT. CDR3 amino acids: CASTQTGNNSPLHF. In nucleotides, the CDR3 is TGTGCCAGCACTCAGACAGGGAATAATTCACCCCTCCACTTT.

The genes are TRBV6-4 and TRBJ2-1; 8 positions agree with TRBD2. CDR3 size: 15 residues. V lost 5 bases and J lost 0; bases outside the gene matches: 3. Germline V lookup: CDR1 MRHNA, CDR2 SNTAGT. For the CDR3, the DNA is TGTGCCAGCAGTCCGGGGACTAGCTCCTACAATGAGCAGTTCTTC. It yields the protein CASSPGTSSYNEQFF.

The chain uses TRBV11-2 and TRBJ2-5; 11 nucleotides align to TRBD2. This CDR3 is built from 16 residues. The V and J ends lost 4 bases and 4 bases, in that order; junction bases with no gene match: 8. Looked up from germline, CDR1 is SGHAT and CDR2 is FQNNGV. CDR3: CASSWRLAGGLETQYF. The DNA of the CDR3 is TGTGCCAGCAGCTGGAGGCTAGCGGGGGGCCTAGAGACCCAGTACTTC.

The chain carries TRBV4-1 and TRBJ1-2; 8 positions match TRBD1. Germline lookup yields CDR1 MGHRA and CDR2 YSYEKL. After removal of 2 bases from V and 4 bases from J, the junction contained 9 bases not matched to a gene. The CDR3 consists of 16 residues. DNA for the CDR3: TGCGCCAGCAGCCAAAAAACCGGGACAGGAATCTATGGCTACACCTTC. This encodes CASSQKTGTGIYGYTF.

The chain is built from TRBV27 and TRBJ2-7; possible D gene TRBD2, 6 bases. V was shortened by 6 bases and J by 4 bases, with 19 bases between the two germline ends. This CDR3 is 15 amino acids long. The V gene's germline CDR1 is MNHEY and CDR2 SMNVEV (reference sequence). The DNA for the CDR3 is TGTGCCAGCAGCCCGGTGGGGGTCGGGAGTTACGAGCAGTACTTC. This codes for CASSPVGVGSYEQYF.

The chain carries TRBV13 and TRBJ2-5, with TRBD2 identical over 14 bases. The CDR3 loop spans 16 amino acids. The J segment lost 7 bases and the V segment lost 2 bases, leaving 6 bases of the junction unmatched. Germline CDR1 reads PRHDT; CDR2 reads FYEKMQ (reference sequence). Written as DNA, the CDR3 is TGTGCCAGCAGCTTACCGATGACTAGCGGGAGGGTGACCCAGTACTTC. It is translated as CASSLPMTSGRVTQYF.